These 8 T cell receptor beta chains were all obtained from the same sample, sequenced in a study of shared clonotypes between healthy human individuals. The method was immunoSEQ multiplex PCR; TCRdb's version includes in-frame clones alone and lacks a portion of them. The table includes 950,000 to 1,300,000 clones, about 75% detected once. Sequenced: memory CD4+ T cells sorted from blood. Described subset: CD45RA-negative fraction. Every receptor here comes from a young man in good health.

In its sample, this clone was seen a few times. This rearrangement joins TRBV6-5 to TRBJ2-7; 9 nucleotides align to TRBD1. Germline CDR1 and CDR2: MNHEY and SVGAGI. Trimming removed 2 bases from V and 2 bases from J; junction bases left unmatched: 7. This CDR3 is 16 amino acids long. The CDR3 DNA reads TGTGCCAGCAGTTACCGTCCCGGGACAGGGCCCTACGAGCAGTACTTC. This translates into CASSYRPGTGPYEQYF.

The CDR3 DNA reads TGTGCCAGCAGTTACTGGGGGGGCAGCACCGGGGAGCTGTTTTTT. It codes for CASSYWGGSTGELFF. The genes are TRBV6-5 and TRBJ2-2; perhaps TRBD2 as D (7 bases). Germline V gene lookup returns CDR1 MNHEY and CDR2 SVGAGI. V was shortened by 1 base and J by 4 bases, with 10 bases between the two germline ends. This CDR3 comprises 15 residues.

This clone occurred once. V usage is TRBV7-2 and J usage is TRBJ2-3; possibly TRBD1 for D (7 bases). Germline V gene data show CDR1 as SGHTA and CDR2 as FQGNSA. V lost 5 bases, J lost 2 bases, and 14 bases lay in between. This CDR3 region has 15 residues. CDR3 amino acids: CASSQGGGNTDTQYF. DNA for the CDR3: TGTGCCAGCAGCCAGGGGGGTGGAAACACAGATACGCAGTATTTT.

This CDR3 reads CASSFRQGPQPQHF. The DNA for the CDR3 is TGTGCCAGCAGTTTCAGACAGGGGCCACAGCCCCAGCATTTT. This chain connects TRBV28 to TRBJ1-5; 8 bases are shared with TRBD1. The junction had 5 bases not matched to a gene; V was cut back by 3 bases and J by 7 bases. The germline CDR1 and CDR2 sequences are MDHEN and SYDVKM. This CDR3 region has 14 residues.

The chain employs TRBV5-1 and TRBJ2-3, with no clear D. The CDR3 extends over 15 amino acids. Deletions cut 0 bases from V and 0 bases from J, with 8 bases between. The germline V gene has CDR1 SGHRS and CDR2 YFSETQ. The CDR3 here is CASSLGLVSTDTQYF. CDR3 DNA sequence: TGCGCCAGCAGCTTGGGTCTGGTTAGCACAGATACGCAGTATTTT.

The chain joins TRBV10-3 to TRBJ1-5; D not certain. The V end was cut by 3 bases, the J end by 4 bases, with 13 bases between. The CDR3 is 15 residues long. CDR1 and CDR2 (germline): ENHRY, SYGVKD. The CDR3 region is CAISDHRINNQPQHF. CDR3 sequence (DNA): TGTGCCATCAGTGACCACCGGATCAATAATCAGCCCCAGCATTTT.

The chain combines TRBV11-2 with TRBJ2-5; TRBD2 matches 7 bases. V trimming: 4 bases; J trimming: 0 bases; junction bases outside the gene matches: 8. In germline, CDR1 is SGHAT, CDR2 FQNNGV. The CDR3 extends over 16 amino acids. The CDR3 DNA is TGTGCCAGCAGCTCCGGACTAGACCGGTACCAAGAGACCCAGTACTTC. Amino acid sequence: CASSSGLDRYQETQYF.

The gene calls are TRBV14 and TRBJ2-7; 9 nucleotides line up with TRBD2. Germline lookup yields CDR1 SGHDN and CDR2 FVKESK. J was trimmed by 2 bases and V by 4 bases; bases with no gene match: 6. CDR3 length equals 15 residues. This chain's CDR3 is CASSPLAGATYEQYF. Here the CDR3 DNA reads TGTGCCAGCAGCCCATTAGCGGGGGCAACCTACGAGCAGTACTTC.